The rows below give T cell receptor beta chains drawn from one sample of a study of beta chain features in type 1 diabetes. Clones were sequenced by immunoSEQ multiplex PCR, and TCRdb holds only the in-frame ones, with some missing. This sample has under 900,000 clones, with about a sixth found just once. The source material was naive CD4+ T cells from blood. Receptors originate from a woman aged 18-35 years in good health. Both conserved end residues are part of each CDR3.

j_call v_call cdr3_aa
TRBJ1-2 TRBV7-9 CASSRDRDGYTF
TRBJ2-7 TRBV5-4 CASSRQGGTIYEQYF
TRBJ1-5 TRBV28 CASSSQVNQPQHF
TRBJ2-7 TRBV6-6 CASSLSGGGREQYF
TRBJ2-1 TRBV10-3 CAISPTGLNEQFF
TRBJ2-1 TRBV4-1 CARKSSGRLHNEQFF
TRBJ2-1 TRBV28 CASSLGGARVNEQFF
TRBJ1-3 TRBV10-3 CAISEQGQGGNTIYF
TRBJ1-4 TRBV18 CASSPRGRTDEKLFF
TRBJ2-7 TRBV7-9 CASSPIAGASYEQYF
TRBJ2-5 TRBV2 CASLQGVYQETQYF
TRBJ2-1 TRBV2 CASSALGYDNEQFF
TRBJ2-3 TRBV10-3 CAISGPSGRKWYF
TRBJ2-7 TRBV15 CATSREREEWREQYF
TRBJ1-2 TRBV7-3 CASSLIGQGRISF
TRBJ2-1 TRBV11-2 CASSLAGTSGNEQFF
TRBJ2-3 TRBV4-2 CASSQTSGRSTDTQYF
TRBJ2-7 TRBV6-5 CASSYSRGLNEQYF
TRBJ2-5 TRBV5-1 CASSLGTEGETQYF
TRBJ1-1 TRBV29-1 CSVTGNGTDF
TRBJ1-1 TRBV5-1 CASSLSGTGNTEAFF
TRBJ1-2 TRBV5-8 CASRRGTGRSYTF